This TCR beta chain was profiled in a study of PD-1 blockade in classical Hodgkin lymphoma. Regarding the study as a whole: Diversity in CD4+ TCRs, unlike that measured in CD8+ TCRs, had risen significantly by C4D1. Some patients began nivolumab under 1 year after ASCT. These patients were excluded from later analyses.

Measured with immunoSEQ multiplex PCR; TCRdb has only the in-frame clones, and not every one. The sample lists approximately 26,000 clones, over 60% occurring once. The CDR3 contains 14 residues. Deletions cut 3 bases from V and 2 bases from J, with 11 bases between. Germline loops: CDR1 SNHLY, CDR2 FYNNEI. With regard to this clone: Its antigen is not identified.

Each of the patients experienced relapse following autologous stem cell transplantation, and their brentuximab vedotin exposure differed. The rearrangement uses TRBV2 and TRBJ2-7; tentatively, D is TRBD2 (5 bases). This receptor was taken from a human donor with classical Hodgkin lymphoma. Source: peripheral blood mononuclear cells (PBMCs), taken before the second cycle of nivolumab. The CDR3, as DNA: TGTGCCAGCAGTGAGCTAGCCCTCACCTACGAGCAGTACTTC. As protein: CASSELALTYEQYF.